This T cell receptor (beta chain) was identified in a study of post-analysis software for immune sequencing data. Study information: The courses of disease that were included comprised relapsing-remitting, secondary progressive and progressive-relapsing multiple sclerosis.

Of note for this clonotype: The antigen is not known.

Broader study findings: Strong co-clustering by F measure was evident for samples that had been prepared in the same batch. Controls' normalized Chao1 diversity significantly exceeded that of multiple sclerosis patients. A handful of TRBV segments appeared more often in patients than in controls, and TRBV5-6, TRBV5-1 and TRBV20-1 were among these.

The length of the CDR3 is 15 residues. The V and J ends lost 5 bases and 5 bases respectively, with 16 bases between them. The germline V gene encodes CDR1 KGHSH and CDR2 LQKENI. Researchers reported that TCR beta cDNA libraries carried unique molecular identifiers. Each sample of about 0.9 to 10 million input T cells yielded around 500,000 cDNA molecules, so each molecule approximated one T cell. TCRdb itself ran the PCR reads through MiXCR, one entry per CDR3 protein. The sample records about 620,000 distinct CDR3 sequences, roughly two fifths being singletons. The chain carries TRBV18 and TRBJ2-1; tentative D call: TRBD2 (7 bases). The source material was blood. This TCR came from a girl aged 10-17 years with multiple sclerosis. CDR3 coding DNA: TGTGCCAGCTCATCTACAAGGGGGGGCAACAATGAGCAGTTCTTC. Amino acids: CASSSTRGGNNEQFF.